This passage covers 16 T cell receptor beta chains from one sample sequenced in a study of T cells in Graves' hyperthyroidism and ophthalmopathy. RNA transcripts provided the source from which TCR beta CDR3 regions were amplified. Primed by the HTBI set, a first-round RT-PCR was run on the TCR CDR3. TCRdb itself ran the multiplex PCR reads through MiXCR, one entry per CDR3 protein. The table has about 560,000 distinct CDR3 sequences, approximately 14% seen once. Input material: blood. These receptors were taken from a woman aged 25-40 years with Graves' hyperthyroidism.

This clonotype occurred many times. The CDR3 reads CASSEAPGQVNTEAFF. DNA of the CDR3: TGTGCCAGCAGTGAAGCGCCGGGACAGGTGAACACTGAAGCTTTCTTT. The chain has TRBV6-1 and TRBJ1-1, with 8 nucleotides matching TRBD1. The CDR3 length is 16 residues. V lost 0 bases to trimming and J lost 0 bases; unmatched junction nucleotides: 3. CDR1 and CDR2 from the germline V gene are MNHNS and SASEGT.

The CDR3 protein is CATSEAAPDGSDEQFF. The CDR3 coding sequence is TGTGCCACCAGTGAAGCGGCCCCTGACGGGAGCGATGAGCAGTTCTTC. The chain has TRBV24-1 and TRBJ2-1; D is perhaps TRBD2 (6 bases). The CDR3 has 16 residues. Trimming shortened V by 4 bases and J by 8 bases, and 20 bases separated the two germline ends. Germline loops: CDR1 KGHDR, CDR2 SFDVKD.

There are a few counts of this clonotype. V is TRBV29-1 and J is TRBJ1-1; a weak D match, TRBD1 (5 bases). V was pared by 4 bases and J by 3 bases, with 9 bases between. The CDR3 has 12 amino acids. Germline V gene lookup returns CDR1 SQVTM and CDR2 ANQGSEA. CDR3 sequence (DNA): TGCAGCGTTGCACAGGACGACACTGAAGCTTTCTTT. Translating it yields CSVAQDDTEAFF.

The genes are TRBV11-2 and TRBJ2-2; D remains unclear. Germline-derived CDR1 and CDR2 are SGHAT and FQNNGV. The CDR3 extends over 16 amino acids. Trimming left V 2 bases short and J 2 bases short, with 12 bases between. CDR3 loop: CASSLSSNTNTGELFF. The CDR3 DNA reads as TGTGCCAGCAGCTTATCCTCGAACACTAACACCGGGGAGCTGTTTTTT.

This clonotype was detected many times. Here the CDR3 reads CASRNTGTPNEKLFF. As DNA, the CDR3 is TGTGCCAGCAGAAACACAGGGACACCTAATGAAAAACTGTTTTTT. The chain recombines TRBV6-1 with TRBJ1-4, with D perhaps TRBD1 (6 bases). This CDR3 is 15 amino acids long. Germline V gene sequence: CDR1 MNHNS, CDR2 SASEGT. V dropped 6 bases and J dropped 3 bases, with 14 bases sitting between them.

This clonotype has more than one count but fewer than ten. J is TRBJ1-5 and V is TRBV6-1; D uncertain. The length of the CDR3 is 15 residues. The germline CDR1 and CDR2 sequences are MNHNS and SASEGT. Trimming shortened V by 1 base and J by 1 base, and 8 bases separated the two germline ends. The CDR3 region has the DNA TGTGCCAGCAGTGAAGGGGCAGTAAGCAATCAGCCCCAGCATTTT. It translates to CASSEGAVSNQPQHF.

The gene calls are TRBV5-6 and TRBJ2-6; D is unclear. V dropped 1 base and J dropped 11 bases, with 4 bases sitting between them. CDR3 size: 11 residues. Germline V gene sequence: CDR1 SGHDT, CDR2 YYEEEE. The CDR3 loop is CASSLWDVLTF. DNA for the CDR3: TGTGCCAGCAGCTTGTGGGACGTCCTGACTTTC.

CDR3 sequence: CASGLTLGTGVDNSPLHF. The CDR3 DNA reads TGTGCTAGTGGTTTGACACTGGGGACAGGGGTCGATAATTCACCCCTCCACTTT. The chain combines TRBV12-5 with TRBJ1-6, with TRBD1 matching 10 bases. This CDR3 is 18 amino acids long. After removal of 2 bases from V and 5 bases from J, the junction contained 9 bases not matched to a gene. Germline V lookup: CDR1 LGHNT, CDR2 FRNRAP. The entire variable domain, with the rest obtained from reference TRBV12-5 and TRBJ1-6, is as follows: DARVTQTPRHKVTEMGQEVTMRCQPILGHNTVFWYRQTMMQGLELLAYFRNRAPLDDSGMPKDRFSAEMPDATLATLKIQPSEPRDSAVYFCASGLTLGTGVDNSPLHFGNGTRLTVT.

This clonotype came up many times. The chain links TRBV30 to TRBJ2-1; 8 bases align to TRBD2. Germline lookup yields CDR1 GTSNPN and CDR2 SVGIG (reference sequence). The CDR3 loop spans 15 amino acids. V was clipped by 4 bases and J by 9 bases; unmatched bases: 14. CDR3 region: CAWTPGTSYIGEQFF. The CDR3 nucleotides are TGTGCCTGGACACCCGGGACTAGTTATATCGGTGAGCAGTTCTTC.

This clonotype was seen at least ten times. The gene calls are TRBV6-2 or TRBV6-3 and TRBJ2-1; TRBD2 matches at 11 bases. From germline, CDR1 is MNHEY and CDR2 SVGEGT. This CDR3 spans 15 amino acids. V trimming: 2 bases; J trimming: 7 bases; junction bases outside the gene matches: 4. The CDR3 loop is CASSYRLAGMNEQFF. CDR3 bases: TGTGCCAGCAGTTACCGACTAGCGGGAATGAATGAGCAGTTCTTC.

This clonotype has a count of ten or more. CDR3 protein: CAIPSVRGPPADTQYF. The CDR3 DNA reads as TGTGCCATCCCCTCGGTGCGTGGCCCCCCGGCAGATACGCAGTATTTT. The chain couples TRBV11-2 to TRBJ2-3; no reliable D call. V lost 10 bases to trimming and J lost 4 bases, with 24 bases between them. CDR1 is SGHAT, CDR2 FQNNGV, per germline. CDR3 size: 16 residues.

With respect to this clonotype: This could be a read error, since a much larger clone is one nucleotide away. The chain carries TRBV27 and TRBJ2-7, with TRBD2 as a possible D gene (6 bases). Trimming took off 6 bases at V and 9 bases at J, with 18 bases between the two ends. The CDR3 spans 13 residues. Germline V lookup: CDR1 MNHEY, CDR2 SMNVEV (reference sequence). The CDR3 loop reads CASRSRGVIGQYF. CDR3 DNA sequence: TGTGCCAGCAGATCGCGCGGGGTCATCGGGCAGTACTTC.

This clonotype was detected many times. The rearrangement links TRBV10-3 to TRBJ1-2; tentatively, D is TRBD1 (5 bases). The V end was cut by 9 bases, the J end by 1 base, with 15 bases between. Germline CDR1 is ENHRY and CDR2 is SYGVKD. The CDR3 length is 14 residues. DNA of the CDR3: TGTGCCATTTCGGGGGACCGAGATAACTATGGCTACACCTTC. It encodes CAISGDRDNYGYTF.

This clonotype has a handful of counts. The gene calls are TRBV28 and TRBJ2-5; 11 bases align to TRBD1. The CDR3 totals 16 residues. Germline values: CDR1 MDHEN, CDR2 SYDVKM. J was trimmed by 5 bases and V by 4 bases; bases with no gene match: 9. CDR3 coding DNA: TGTGCCAGCAGTTCACCACCGGGACAGGGGGATGAGACCCAGTACTTC. This gives the protein CASSSPPGQGDETQYF.

This clonotype was recorded many times. The rearrangement links TRBV7-9 to TRBJ2-2; D remains ambiguous. The CDR3 is 13 residues long. Trimming removed 0 bases at V and 7 bases at J, with 6 bases between. CDR1 is SEHNR and CDR2 is FQNEAQ in the germline V gene (reference sequence). The CDR3 protein is CASSLAYGGELFF. The CDR3 DNA reads TGTGCCAGCAGCTTAGCATACGGCGGGGAGCTGTTTTTT.

This clonotype turned up a few times. The chain carries TRBV6-2 or TRBV6-3 and TRBJ2-2; D gene ambiguous. Trimming took off 7 bases at V and 1 base at J, with 10 bases between the two ends. The V gene's germline CDR1 is MNHEY and CDR2 SVGEGT. The CDR3 contains 14 residues. In nucleotides, the CDR3 is TGTGCCAGCAAAGTGCCGGAGAACACCGGGGAGCTGTTTTTT. Translated: CASKVPENTGELFF.